The clone carrying this T cell receptor (beta chain) was counted between two and nine times. Its antigen is not identified. This record comes from a study of identical twins. General study points: Researchers reported excess low generation probability among twin-shared out-of-frame alpha sequences. Model-predicted out-of-frame TCR alpha sharing fell below observed values in monozygotic twins. Clonotypes of the beta chain that were abundant in cord blood carried fewer insertions (memory repertoires showed none).

TCRdb reprocessed the 5' RACE reads via MiXCR and lists one record per CDR3 protein. The sample holds approximately 890,000 distinct CDR3 sequences, roughly 12% seen once. The CDR3 spans 13 residues. V was pared by 6 bases and J by 7 bases, with 15 bases between. This sample was also put to use in a study of yellow fever vaccine responses in identical twins. That source reports: Vaccine T cell responses of twins reportedly seemed partly convergent and partly personalized.

Specimen: PBMCs. The gene calls are TRBV12-3 or TRBV12-4 and TRBJ1-2, with D possibly TRBD1 on 5 matching bases. This sequence originates from a woman under 30 in good health. As DNA, the CDR3 is TGTGCCAGCAGCCCCGGGACGGCCCTTGGCTACACCTTC. This gives the protein CASSPGTALGYTF.